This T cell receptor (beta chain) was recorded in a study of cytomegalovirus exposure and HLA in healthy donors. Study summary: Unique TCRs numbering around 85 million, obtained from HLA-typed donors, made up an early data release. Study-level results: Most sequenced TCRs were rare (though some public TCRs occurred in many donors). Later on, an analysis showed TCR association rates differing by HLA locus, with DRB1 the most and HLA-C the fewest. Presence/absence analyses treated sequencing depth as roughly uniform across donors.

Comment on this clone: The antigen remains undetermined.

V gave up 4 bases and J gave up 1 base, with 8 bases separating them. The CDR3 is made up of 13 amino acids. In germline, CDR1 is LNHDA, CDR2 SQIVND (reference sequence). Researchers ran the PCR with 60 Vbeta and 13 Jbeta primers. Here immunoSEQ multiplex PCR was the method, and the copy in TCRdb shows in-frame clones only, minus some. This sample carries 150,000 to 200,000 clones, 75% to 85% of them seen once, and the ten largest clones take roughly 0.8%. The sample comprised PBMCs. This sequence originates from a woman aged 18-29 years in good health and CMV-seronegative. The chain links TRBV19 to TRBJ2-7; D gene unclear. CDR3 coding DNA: TGTGCCAGTAGTAAGACCGGGTCCTACGAGCAGTACTTC. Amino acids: CASSKTGSYEQYF.